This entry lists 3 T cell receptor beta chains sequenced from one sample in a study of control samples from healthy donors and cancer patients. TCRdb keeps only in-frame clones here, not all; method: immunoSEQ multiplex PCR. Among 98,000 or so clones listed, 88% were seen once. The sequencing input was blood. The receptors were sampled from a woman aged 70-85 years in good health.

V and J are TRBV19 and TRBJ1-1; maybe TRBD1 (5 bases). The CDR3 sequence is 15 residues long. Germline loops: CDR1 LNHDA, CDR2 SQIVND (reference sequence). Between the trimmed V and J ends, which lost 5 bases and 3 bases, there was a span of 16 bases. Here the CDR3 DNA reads TGTGCCAGTAGTCCCCAAGGGGTCGGAGACACTGAAGCTTTCTTT. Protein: CASSPQGVGDTEAFF.

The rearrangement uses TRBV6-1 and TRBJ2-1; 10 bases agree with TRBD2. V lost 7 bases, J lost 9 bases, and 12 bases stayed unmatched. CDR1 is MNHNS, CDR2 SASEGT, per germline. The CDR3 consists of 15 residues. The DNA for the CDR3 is TGTGCCAGCACTTTACTAGCGGGGCCAAGGGGTGAGCAGTTCTTC. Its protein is CASTLLAGPRGEQFF.

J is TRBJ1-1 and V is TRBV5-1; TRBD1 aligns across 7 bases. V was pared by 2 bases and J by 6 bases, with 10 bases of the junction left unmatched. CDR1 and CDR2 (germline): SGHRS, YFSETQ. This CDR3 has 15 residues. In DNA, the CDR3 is TGCGCCAGCAGCTTAACCAGGGGGGCTAACGCTGAAGCTTTCTTT. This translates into CASSLTRGANAEAFF.